This TCR beta chain was recorded in a study of metastatic and nonmetastatic thyroid tumors. Whole-study context: Thyroid patients, malignant and benign, had repertoires compared across blood and tumor or nodule tissue. Notes on the study in general: In blood and tumor, TCR beta diversity was reportedly significantly higher in malignant thyroid tumors than in benign nodules.

Patients had received no treatment of any kind before thyroid surgery. In the original processing: A distant-metastasis classifier for papillary thyroid cancer was built using CDR3 differences across clinicopathological groups. TCRdb recomputed clones from the PCR reads via MiXCR. Clone size and V and J calls follow TCRdb, not the original study. The table shows about 42,000 clones, with 12% occurring only once. The V gene's germline CDR1 is MGHRA and CDR2 YSYEKL. The V and J ends lost 1 base and 13 bases respectively, with 11 bases between them. The CDR3 is made up of 12 amino acids. Only a few counts were recorded for this clone. Its antigen is unknown.

V usage is TRBV4-1 and J usage is TRBJ2-1; TRBD2 might be the D (6 bases). Source material: blood. This receptor was identified in a male donor with papillary thyroid cancer or a benign thyroid nodule (not recorded which). Some clones in this sample may be carry-over from other donors' samples. DNA of the CDR3: TGCGCCAGCAGCCAAGGGGGAGGTTCTCAGTTCTTC. Protein sequence: CASSQGGGSQFF.